This entry describes one T cell receptor beta chain. No antigen is known for it. CDR3 size: 14 residues. This record belongs to a study of cytomegalovirus exposure and HLA in healthy donors. Study-wide context: Early on, a data release was issued that held approximately 78 million unique TCRs from HLA-typed donors. Study conclusions and caveats: Follow-up analysis later connected one missense variant in DCLRE1C with trimming of TCR beta V- and J-genes. Altogether, 160 or so TCR beta chains were recorded as cytomegalovirus-associated.

13 Jbeta primers and 60 Vbeta primers were used for the PCR. Sequencing was performed with immunoSEQ multiplex PCR; in TCRdb, only in-frame clones are kept and a portion is missing. The table has about 85,000 clones, more than 60% seen once; the top ten hold 2% to 2.5%. J is TRBJ1-4 and V is TRBV21-1; TRBD1 is taken as the D call from the table, unchecked against the DNA. TRBV21-1 is a listed pseudogene. Source material: PBMCs. This clonotype originated in a boy aged 5 to 17 in good health and CMV-seronegative. The CDR3 spells CASTLGGSNEKLFF. DNA for the CDR3: TGTGCCAGCACTCTTGGGGGCAGTAATGAAAAACTGTTTTTT.